These 24 T cell receptor beta chains were all obtained from the same sample, sequenced in a study of T cells in Graves' hyperthyroidism and ophthalmopathy. The CDR3 regions of TCR beta were amplified from RNA transcripts. When the TCR CDR3 underwent first-round RT-PCR, the HTBI primer set was used. TCRdb independently ran MiXCR on the multiplex PCR reads; one entry per CDR3 protein. The sample contains approximately 370,000 distinct CDR3 sequences, about a sixth of which appear only once. Sequences were obtained from blood. These receptors were taken from a woman under 40 with Graves' hyperthyroidism that later progressed to Graves' ophthalmopathy.

This clonotype has ten or more counts. The V and J genes are TRBV7-9 and TRBJ1-1, with a possible D match to TRBD1 (6 bases). Trimming removed 5 bases from V and 1 base from J, with 11 bases in between. The CDR3 totals 14 residues. CDR1 and CDR2 from the germline V gene are SEHNR and FQNEAQ (reference sequence). The chain's CDR3 is CASSLGQKNTEAFF. Written as DNA, the CDR3 is TGTGCCAGCAGCCTGGGACAAAAGAACACTGAAGCTTTCTTT.

In this sample, this clonotype turned up many times. This chain links TRBV7-9 with TRBJ2-4; D possibly corresponds to TRBD2 (5 bases). The germline gives CDR1 SEHNR, CDR2 FQNEAQ (reference sequence). V lost 2 bases and J lost 15, with 14 bases in between. This CDR3 is built from 12 residues. The CDR3 is CASSLISSGWYF. The CDR3 region has the DNA TGTGCCAGCAGCTTAATATCGTCGGGGTGGTACTTC.

This clonotype was recorded many times. The CDR3 reads CASSEDREAGGYTF. DNA of the CDR3: TGTGCCAGCAGCGAGGACAGGGAAGCGGGAGGCTACACCTTC. This chain connects TRBV2 to TRBJ1-2, with TRBD1 matching over 8 bases. Germline V gene sequence: CDR1 SNHLY, CDR2 FYNNEI. The CDR3 runs 14 residues. Trimming at V came to 6 bases and at J to 8 bases, leaving 11 bases not matched to a gene.

This clonotype was found many times. The chain is built from TRBV30 and TRBJ1-2; D not certain. V was pared by 8 bases and J by 1 base, with 14 bases between. The CDR3 has 13 residues. Germline V CDR1 and CDR2: GTSNPN, SVGIG (reference sequence). CDR3 residues: CAHWRTINYGYTF. CDR3 DNA: TGTGCCCACTGGAGGACCATTAACTATGGCTACACCTTC.

This clonotype was seen many times. This rearrangement joins TRBV5-1 to TRBJ2-7; perhaps TRBD1 as D (6 bases). The CDR3 has 14 residues. V was cut by 0 bases and J by 4 bases, with 11 bases left in between. Germline V lookup: CDR1 SGHRS, CDR2 YFSETQ. The CDR3 DNA sequence: TGCGCCAGCAGCTTGGAACAGGGTGGGTACGAGCAGTACTTC. Translation: CASSLEQGGYEQYF.

The chain has TRBV6-1 and TRBJ2-1, with 10 bases aligning to TRBD2. The CDR3 spans 17 residues. Trimming took 8 bases from V and 4 from J; bases not matched to a gene: 14. Looked up from germline, CDR1 is MNHNS and CDR2 is SASEGT. The CDR3 nucleotides are TGTGCCAGCGAAAGCCCTTCGAGCGGGAGGGCATACAATGAGCAGTTCTTC. Protein sequence: CASESPSSGRAYNEQFF.

This clonotype was recorded many times. The rearrangement links TRBV28 to TRBJ1-2; tentative D call: TRBD1 (5 bases). V was clipped by 3 bases and J by 8 bases, with 16 bases between them. Germline CDR1 reads MDHEN; CDR2 reads SYDVKM. The CDR3 is 14 amino acids. CDR3 nucleotides: TGTGCCAGCAGTTTGGGGGGGAGGGTAGGAGGCTACACCTTC. It yields the protein CASSLGGRVGGYTF.

This clonotype was seen ten or more times. V is TRBV3-1 and J is TRBJ2-1; TRBD2 aligns across 9 bases. Unmatched junction bases numbered 7, after V lost 1 base and J lost 6 bases. Germline assignment: CDR1 LGHDT and CDR2 YNNKEL (reference sequence). The CDR3 has 16 residues. CDR3 residues: CASSQVLAGKFNEQFF. As DNA, the CDR3 is TGTGCCAGCAGCCAAGTACTAGCGGGCAAGTTCAATGAGCAGTTCTTC.

This clonotype has more than one count but fewer than ten. The genes are TRBV18 and TRBJ1-4; tentatively, D is TRBD1 (5 bases). In germline, CDR1 is KGHSH, CDR2 LQKENI. The CDR3 loop spans 19 amino acids. V was pared by 2 bases and J by 5 bases, with 24 bases between. The CDR3 nucleotides read TGTGCCAGCTCACCAGGATGGGGGATGACCACAGGTTCGAATGAAAAACTGTTTTTT. Its translation is CASSPGWGMTTGSNEKLFF.

This clonotype was detected many times. This chain uses TRBV11-2 with TRBJ1-1, with 7 positions matching TRBD1. The CDR3 length is 16 residues. V trimming: 3 bases; J trimming: 0 bases; junction bases outside the gene matches: 7. CDR1 is SGHAT, CDR2 FQNNGV, per germline. The CDR3 reads CASSFERGRMNTEAFF. The DNA of the CDR3 is TGTGCCAGCAGCTTTGAAAGGGGGCGCATGAACACTGAAGCTTTCTTT.

The chain employs TRBV14 and TRBJ1-1; 9 bases line up with TRBD1. The CDR3 consists of 16 residues. Trimming removed 4 bases from V and 5 bases from J; junction bases left unmatched: 11. Germline loops: CDR1 SGHDN, CDR2 FVKESK. CDR3 coding DNA: TGTGCCAGCAGCCTGAGTCTGGGACAGGGTGGGACTGAAGCTTTCTTT. Protein: CASSLSLGQGGTEAFF.

This clonotype was observed many times. V gene TRBV7-9 combines with J gene TRBJ2-3; 8 nucleotides align to TRBD1. There are 15 residues in the CDR3. The trim removed 8 bases at V and 1 base at J, leaving 8 bases unmatched. The germline V gene encodes CDR1 SEHNR and CDR2 FQNEAQ (reference sequence). This chain's CDR3 is CASEKMTGGTDTQYF. The CDR3 region has the DNA TGTGCCAGCGAAAAGATGACAGGGGGCACAGATACGCAGTATTTT.

The table lists this clonotype with many counts. This chain connects TRBV7-4 to TRBJ1-4, with D possibly matching TRBD1 (6 bases). The germline V and J ends were trimmed by 5 bases and 8 bases, with 24 bases remaining between them. The CDR3 extends over 17 amino acids. Germline V gene sequence: CDR1 SGHVT, CDR2 SQSDAQ. The CDR3 nucleotides are TGTGCCAGCAGCCCCCCTGGGGGGCAGCCTAGGGGGGAAAAACTGTTTTTT. It codes for CASSPPGGQPRGEKLFF.

The chain couples TRBV2 to TRBJ2-7, with TRBD2 identical over 10 bases. This CDR3 is built from 20 residues. V trimming: 5 bases; J trimming: 2 bases; junction bases outside the gene matches: 21. Germline loops: CDR1 SNHLY, CDR2 FYNNEI. In DNA form, the CDR3 reads TGTGCCAGCAGTAGTGATGGATGGACCCCTCTAGCGGGAGCCCCCTACGAGCAGTACTTC. It codes for CASSSDGWTPLAGAPYEQYF. Full variable domain (outside the CDR3, taken from reference TRBV2 and TRBJ2-7): EPEVTQTPSHQVTQMGQEVILRCVPISNHLYFYWYRQILGQKVEFLVSFYNNEISEKSEIFDDQFSVERPDGSNFTLKIRSTKLEDSAMYFCASSSDGWTPLAGAPYEQYFGPGTRLTVT.

On this clonotype itself: One end of the junction fails to match germline, which may point to a read error. The chain is built from TRBV2 and TRBJ2-1; perhaps TRBD2 as D (6 bases). The CDR3 is 8 amino acids. The germline gives CDR1 SNHLY, CDR2 FYNNEI. The CDR3 loop reads CASGRTSF. The CDR3 DNA sequence: TGTGCCAGCGGGAGGACCTCCTTC.

V is TRBV28 and J is TRBJ2-7, with 11 bases that match TRBD1. Germline CDR1 is MDHEN and CDR2 is SYDVKM. This CDR3 has 15 amino acids. The junction had 6 bases not matched to a gene; V was cut back by 7 bases and J by 1 base. CDR3 DNA: TGTGCCAGCAAACTTGGACAGGGGGCTTCCTACGAGCAGTACTTC. Its protein is CASKLGQGASYEQYF.

This clonotype appeared many times. The chain is built from TRBV19 and TRBJ1-6, with TRBD1 matching 7 bases. The CDR3 loop spans 15 amino acids. The J segment lost 10 bases and the V segment lost 5 bases, leaving 11 bases of the junction unmatched. Germline V gene sequence: CDR1 LNHDA, CDR2 SQIVND (reference sequence). CDR3: CASSRLTGPGSPLHF. DNA for the CDR3: TGTGCCAGTAGTCGCCTGACAGGGCCGGGCTCACCCCTCCACTTT.

The table lists this clonotype with a few counts. The V and J genes are TRBV5-1 and TRBJ2-5, with TRBD2 matching over 7 bases. The CDR3 covers 14 residues. J was trimmed by 4 bases and V by 4 bases; bases with no gene match: 7. The germline gives CDR1 SGHRS, CDR2 YFSETQ. The CDR3 DNA reads TGCGCCAGCAGCCCCTTCCGACTAGCAGAGACCCAGTACTTC. It encodes CASSPFRLAETQYF.

This clonotype came up a few times. V and J are TRBV15 and TRBJ2-7, with 7 bases identical to TRBD2. Germline V gene lookup returns CDR1 LNHNV and CDR2 YYDKDF (reference sequence). CDR3 length: 15 amino acids. After removal of 0 bases from V and 7 bases from J, the junction contained 9 bases not matched to a gene. The CDR3 protein is CATSRDTWEGGEQYF. The CDR3 coding sequence is TGTGCCACCAGCAGAGACACCTGGGAGGGAGGGGAGCAGTACTTC. Supplemented by reference TRBV15 and TRBJ2-7, the full variable domain reads DAMVIQNPRYQVTQFGKPVTLSCSQTLNHNVMYWYQQKSSQAPKLLFHYYDKDFNNEADTPDNFQSRRPNTSFCFLDIRSPGLGDTAMYLCATSRDTWEGGEQYFGPGTRLTVT.

As regards this clonotype: A much larger clone sits a single nucleotide away, making a read error possible. The chain links TRBV9 to TRBJ2-1; no reliable D call. CDR1 is SGDLS and CDR2 is YYNGEE in the germline V gene. V shed 0 bases and J shed 5 bases, with 3 bases lying between them. The CDR3 runs 12 residues. The CDR3 DNA reads as TGTGCCAGCAGCGTAGCCGACAATGAGCAGTTCTTC. This sequence encodes CASSVADNEQFF.

This clonotype has at least ten counts. CDR3 in amino acids: CASSPDRDTEAFF. DNA for the CDR3: TGTGCCAGCTCACCCGACCGGGACACTGAAGCTTTCTTT. The J gene is TRBJ1-1, the V gene TRBV18; D gene uncertain. CDR1 and CDR2 from the germline V gene are KGHSH and LQKENI. The V end was cut by 3 bases, the J end by 3 bases, with 8 bases between. The CDR3 runs to 13 residues.

The table lists this clonotype with a few counts. The rearrangement joins TRBV12-3 or TRBV12-4 to TRBJ2-2, with a possible D match to TRBD2 (6 bases). Trimming pared 0 bases from V and 4 bases from J, leaving 12 bases between. CDR3 size: 16 residues. Here the CDR3 DNA reads TGTGCCAGCAGTTTAGCGCCCGGGGGTACCACCGGGGAGCTGTTTTTT. It encodes CASSLAPGGTTGELFF.

A word on this clonotype: This may arise from a read error, as a much more abundant clone is one base away. The chain uses TRBV30 and TRBJ1-3; 7 bases are shared with TRBD1. Germline V CDR1 and CDR2: GTSNPN, SVGIG (reference sequence). The CDR3 is 13 residues long. For the CDR3, the DNA is TGTGCCTGGACACAGGGGCGAGAAAACACCAGATATTTT. Its translation: CAWTQGRENTRYF.

The chain couples TRBV2 to TRBJ1-1; TRBD1 matches 8 bases. The CDR3 sequence is 12 residues long. Germline CDR1 is SNHLY and CDR2 is FYNNEI. V gave up 11 bases and J gave up 6 bases; unmatched junction bases: 8. The CDR3 nucleotides read TGTGCCGGAGGACAGGGACTGGCTGAAGCTTTCTTT. Translation: CAGGQGLAEAFF.